This T cell receptor beta chain was captured by sequencing in a study of cytomegalovirus exposure and HLA in healthy donors. Broader study findings: The study labeled 180 or so TCR beta chains cytomegalovirus-associated. Subsequent analysis showed first-cohort TCR clusters tending to co-occur in some 120 validation repertoires.

Germline V gene sequence: CDR1 SEHNR, CDR2 FQNEAQ (reference sequence). The CDR3 is 13 residues long. The V and J ends lost 5 bases and 2 bases respectively, with 9 bases between them. On this clone itself: Its specificity is not known.

Using immunoSEQ multiplex PCR, the repertoire was profiled, and TCRdb retains in-frame clones only, with some absent. This sample has 71,000 or so clones, with around 94% found just once. This clonotype was sampled from a woman aged 18-29 years in good health and CMV-seronegative. V and J are TRBV7-9 and TRBJ2-5; possibly TRBD2 for D (5 bases). The material sequenced was PBMCs. The CDR3 coding sequence is TGTGCCAGCAGCATGACTACTCAAGAGACCCAGTACTTC. It specifies CASSMTTQETQYF.